The clone carrying this TCR beta chain was detected only a few times. No antigen is known for it. V was shortened by 0 bases and J by 4 bases, with 9 bases between the two germline ends. Germline V gene data show CDR1 as LGHNA and CDR2 as YSLEER. This CDR3 spans 14 amino acids. Cultured CD4+ T cell DNA underwent sequencing with the Oncomine TCR Beta short-read assay. TCRdb redid the calling of the PCR reads with MiXCR, one entry per CDR3 protein. The table has 20,000 to 25,000 distinct CDR3 sequences, almost 50% seen once. The data belong to a study of vaccination and CD4 T cells after COVID-19. Study-wide background: The peptides that stimulated the cells were overlapping spike peptides from SARS-CoV-2, HCoV-NL63, HCoV-OC43 and HCoV-229E.

As to treatment: roughly ten-day PBMC culture with coronavirus spike peptide pools or control peptides (ViraFEST assay). This TCR came from a human donor who had recovered from COVID-19. Input material: CD4+ T cells from blood, cultured in vitro. The chain uses TRBV4-3 and TRBJ1-2, with D possibly matching TRBD1 (6 bases). The CDR3 region is CASSQDPGAYGYTF. The CDR3 DNA follows: TGCGCCAGCAGCCAAGACCCGGGGGCCTATGGCTACACCTTC.